A single sample is the source of the 10 T cell receptor beta chains below, sequenced in a study of T cells in Graves' hyperthyroidism and ophthalmopathy. Using RNA transcripts as the source, TCR beta CDR3 regions were amplified. A set of HTBI primers served as the primers for a first-round RT-PCR of the TCR CDR3. TCRdb used MiXCR to reprocess the multiplex PCR reads, holding one entry per CDR3 protein. The sample shows roughly 300,000 distinct CDR3 sequences, approximately 14% of them seen only once. The sample was blood. These receptors came from a woman in her 30s with Graves' hyperthyroidism.

This clonotype appeared a few times. V and J are TRBV20-1 and TRBJ2-5; the D gene is possibly TRBD1 (6 bases). V was cut by 3 bases and J by 0 bases, with 20 bases left in between. This CDR3 has 17 residues. The germline V gene encodes CDR1 DFQATT and CDR2 SNEGSKA (reference sequence). The CDR3 DNA reads as TGCAGTGCTAGTACCCTGCCTAGGGGGTGGTACCAAGAGACCCAGTACTTC. Translation: CSASTLPRGWYQETQYF.

This clonotype was detected ten times or more. The chain recombines TRBV7-2 with TRBJ1-1; 7 nucleotides align to TRBD1. Germline CDR1 and CDR2: SGHTA and FQGNSA. J lost 4 bases, V lost 6 bases, and 8 bases had no gene match. The CDR3 has 14 amino acids. The CDR3 DNA is TGTGCCAGCAGTTCGGAGACAGGGAGCACTGAAGCTTTCTTT. As protein: CASSSETGSTEAFF.

This clonotype was seen a few times. This chain joins TRBV7-9 and TRBJ2-3; D may be TRBD2 (7 bases). This CDR3 has 16 residues. V lost 0 bases, J lost 8 bases, and 18 bases lay in between. Per the germline V gene, CDR1 is SEHNR and CDR2 is FQNEAQ (reference sequence). In nucleotides, the CDR3 is TGTGCCAGCAGCTTAGCTGCAGGGGCGCGGGGGAGTACGCAGTATTTT. Amino acids: CASSLAAGARGSTQYF.

This chain uses TRBV3-1 with TRBJ2-1; no reliable D call. This CDR3 is built from 13 residues. Germline V CDR1 and CDR2: LGHDT, YNNKEL (reference sequence). Trimming cost V 0 bases and J 4 bases, with 4 bases left between them. Written as DNA, the CDR3 is TGTGCCAGCAGCCAAGATCTATACAATGAGCAGTTCTTC. It yields the protein CASSQDLYNEQFF.

In DNA form, the CDR3 reads TGTGCCAGCAGTTTCGATCCGGGACTAGCGGGATCCAACTACGAGCAGTACTTC. Its translation is CASSFDPGLAGSNYEQYF. The rearrangement joins TRBV27 to TRBJ2-7; TRBD2 matches 13 bases. The V gene end was trimmed by 3 bases and the J gene end by 3 bases; junction bases not matched to a gene: 11. CDR1 MNHEY and CDR2 SMNVEV come from the germline V gene (reference sequence). The CDR3 is 18 amino acids.

The V and J genes are TRBV20-1 and TRBJ2-5; TRBD2 matches at 12 bases. The CDR3 sequence is 15 residues long. The J segment lost 2 bases and the V segment lost 5 bases, leaving 6 bases of the junction unmatched. Germline CDR1 is DFQATT and CDR2 is SNEGSKA (reference sequence). Written as DNA, the CDR3 is TGCAGTGCTCGCCGACTAGCGGGGGAACAAGAGACCCAGTACTTC. Translated: CSARRLAGEQETQYF.

The chain couples TRBV5-4 to TRBJ2-5; D might be TRBD2 (7 bases). Trimming left V 4 bases short and J 5 bases short, with 18 bases between. This CDR3 has 15 amino acids. The germline CDR1 and CDR2 sequences are SGHNT and YYREEE (reference sequence). CDR3: CASSSKGEGRETQYF. DNA for the CDR3: TGTGCCAGCAGCAGTAAGGGGGAGGGCCGGGAGACCCAGTACTTC.

Only a few counts were recorded for this clonotype. The J gene is TRBJ1-2, the V gene TRBV12-3 or TRBV12-4; D is unresolved. CDR3 length: 12 amino acids. V gave up 3 bases and J gave up 8 bases, with 10 bases separating them. CDR3 nucleotide sequence: TGTGCCAGCAGTTTGGCGGAAGGAGGCTACACCTTC. Protein: CASSLAEGGYTF.

As regards this clonotype: Being one base from a much bigger clone, this may be a read error. J is TRBJ1-5 and V is TRBV5-1; a weak D match, TRBD1 (6 bases). CDR1 SGHRS and CDR2 YFSETQ come from the germline V gene. The CDR3 contains 13 residues. CDR3 nucleotide sequence: TGCGCCAGCCGACAGGATAGCAATCAGCCCCAGCAGTTT. It is translated as CASRQDSNQPQQF.

Points on this clonotype: This may come from a read error, since a much larger clone is one base off. A read error is likely, as this CDR3 ends without the conserved phenylalanine or tryptophan. The V gene is TRBV11-2, the J gene TRBJ2-7; D remains unclear. V was clipped by 2 bases and J by 3 bases, with 14 bases between them. In germline, CDR1 is SGHAT, CDR2 FQNNGV. The CDR3 covers 15 residues. The CDR3 DNA is TGTGCCAGCAGCTTACGGTTCGGGTTGGGCTACGAGCAGTACCTC. It specifies CASSLRFGLGYEQYL.